This T cell receptor (beta chain) was recovered during a study of technical replicates of blood from four donors. Germline CDR1 ENHRY, CDR2 SYGVKD. This CDR3 contains 14 residues. V was cut by 0 bases and J by 6 bases, with 9 bases left in between. TCRdb keeps only in-frame clones here, not all; method: immunoSEQ multiplex PCR. The table shows some 80,000 clones, with roughly 96% occurring only once. Sequencing was performed on T cells isolated from PBMCs. The rearrangement joins TRBV10-3 to TRBJ1-5; possible D gene TRBD1, 6 bases. This clonotype originated in a human donor in good health. DNA of the CDR3: TGTGCCATCAGTGAGTCTAGGGGGAGTCAGCCCCAGCATTTT. Protein sequence: CAISESRGSQPQHF.